This paragraph reports one T cell receptor (beta chain). Its antigen is unidentified. The data derive from a study of T cells in Graves' hyperthyroidism and ophthalmopathy. TCR beta CDR3 region amplification was performed from RNA transcripts. Carried out on the TCR CDR3, a first-round RT-PCR used the HTBI primer set. One entry per CDR3 protein, called by TCRdb with MiXCR from the multiplex PCR reads. The sample lists 50,000 to 60,000 distinct CDR3 sequences; around half were seen once. Enrolled ophthalmopathy patients presented with a Clinical Activity Score of at least 3, a NOSPECS grade of at least 4, and disease duration under 3 months. The authors took PBMCs from roughly 9.5 ml fresh peripheral blood. Study results and caveats: Ophthalmopathy was identified by the model a median roughly 6.5 months ahead of onset. Blood also showed most of the thyroid clonotypes that were expanded above 0.001.

V was trimmed by 4 bases and J by 6 bases, leaving 16 bases between them. This CDR3 has 14 amino acids. Looked up from germline, CDR1 is LNHDA and CDR2 is SQIVND (reference sequence). This sequence was found in a woman between 45 and 65 years old with Graves' ophthalmopathy. Sample: blood. The V gene is TRBV19, the J gene TRBJ2-7; D might be TRBD1 (5 bases). As DNA, the CDR3 is TGTGCCAGTAGTACCTTAAGTACAGGAGCCGAGCAGTACTTC. Protein: CASSTLSTGAEQYF. The whole variable domain, filled in from reference TRBV19 and TRBJ2-7, reads DGGITQSPKYLFRKEGQNVTLSCEQNLNHDAMYWYRQDPGQGLRLIYYSQIVNDFQKGDIAEGYSVSREKKESFPLTVTSAQKNPTAFYLCASSTLSTGAEQYFGPGTRLTVT.